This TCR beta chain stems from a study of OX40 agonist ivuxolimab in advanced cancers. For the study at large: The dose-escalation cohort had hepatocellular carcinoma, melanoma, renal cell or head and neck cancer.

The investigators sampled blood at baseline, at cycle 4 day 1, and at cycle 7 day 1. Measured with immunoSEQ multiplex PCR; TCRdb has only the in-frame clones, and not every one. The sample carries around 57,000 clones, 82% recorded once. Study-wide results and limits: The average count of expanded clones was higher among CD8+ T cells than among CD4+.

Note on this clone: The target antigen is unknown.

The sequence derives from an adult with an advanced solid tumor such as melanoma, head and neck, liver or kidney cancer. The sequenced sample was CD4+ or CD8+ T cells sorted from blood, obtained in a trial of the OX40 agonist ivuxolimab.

The CDR3 loop reads CASSQKVGGGGEAFF. As DNA, the CDR3 is TGTGCCAGCAGCCAAAAAGTTGGGGGAGGGGGTGAAGCTTTCTTT. V is TRBV7-9 and J is TRBJ1-1; a possible D gene is TRBD1 (6 bases). Germline-derived CDR1 and CDR2 are SEHNR and FQNEAQ (reference sequence). Between the trimmed V and J ends, which lost 5 bases and 7 bases, there was a span of 20 bases. This CDR3 contains 15 residues. Using reference TRBV7-9 and TRBJ1-1 for the parts outside the CDR3, the full variable domain is DTGVSQNPRHKITKRGQNVTFRCDPISEHNRLYWYRQTLGQGPEFLTYFQNEAQLEKSRLLSDRFSAERPKGSFSTLEIQRTEQGDSAMYLCASSQKVGGGGEAFFGQGTRLTVV.